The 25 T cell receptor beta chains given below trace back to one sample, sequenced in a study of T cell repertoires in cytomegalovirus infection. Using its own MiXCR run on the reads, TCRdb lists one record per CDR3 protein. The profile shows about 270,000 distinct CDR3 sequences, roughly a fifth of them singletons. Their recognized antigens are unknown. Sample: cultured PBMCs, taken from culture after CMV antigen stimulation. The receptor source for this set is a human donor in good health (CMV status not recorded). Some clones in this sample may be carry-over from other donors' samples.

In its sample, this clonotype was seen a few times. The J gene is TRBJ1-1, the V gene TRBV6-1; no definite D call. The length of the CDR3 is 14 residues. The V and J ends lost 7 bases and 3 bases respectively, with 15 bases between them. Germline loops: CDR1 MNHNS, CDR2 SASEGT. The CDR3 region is CASKKVQDHTEAFF. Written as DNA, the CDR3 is TGTGCCAGCAAAAAGGTGCAGGACCACACTGAAGCTTTCTTT.

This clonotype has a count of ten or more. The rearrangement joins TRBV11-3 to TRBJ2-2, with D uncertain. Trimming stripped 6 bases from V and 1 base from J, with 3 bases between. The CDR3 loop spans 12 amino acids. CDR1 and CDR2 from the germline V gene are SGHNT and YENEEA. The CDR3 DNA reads TGTGCCAGCAGTCAGAACACCGGGGAGCTGTTTTTT. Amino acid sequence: CASSQNTGELFF.

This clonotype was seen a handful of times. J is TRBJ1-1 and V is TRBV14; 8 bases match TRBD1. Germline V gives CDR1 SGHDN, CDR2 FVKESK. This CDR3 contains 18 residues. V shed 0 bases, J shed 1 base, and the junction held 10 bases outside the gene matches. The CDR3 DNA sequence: TGTGCCAGCAGCCAAGATCGGGGACAGGAGGACGGGAACACTGAAGCTTTCTTT. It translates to CASSQDRGQEDGNTEAFF.

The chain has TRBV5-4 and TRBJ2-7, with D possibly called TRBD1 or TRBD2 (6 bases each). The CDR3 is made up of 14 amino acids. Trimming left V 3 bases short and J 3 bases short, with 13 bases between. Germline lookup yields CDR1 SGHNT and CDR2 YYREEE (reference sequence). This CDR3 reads CASSSGDKYYEQYF. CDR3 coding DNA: TGTGCCAGCAGCTCGGGGGACAAATACTACGAGCAGTACTTC.

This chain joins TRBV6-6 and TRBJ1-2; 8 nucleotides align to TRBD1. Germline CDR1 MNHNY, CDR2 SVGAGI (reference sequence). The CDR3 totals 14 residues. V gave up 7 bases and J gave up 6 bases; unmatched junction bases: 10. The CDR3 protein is CASTKTGADDGYTF. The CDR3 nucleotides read TGTGCCAGCACCAAGACAGGGGCAGATGATGGCTACACCTTC.

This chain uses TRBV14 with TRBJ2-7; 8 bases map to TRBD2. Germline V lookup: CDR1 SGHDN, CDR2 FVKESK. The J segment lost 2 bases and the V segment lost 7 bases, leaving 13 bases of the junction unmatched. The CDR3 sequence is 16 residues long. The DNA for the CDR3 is TGTGCCAGCACCCCACGTTCACTAGCGGAAACCTACGAGCAGTACGTC. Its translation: CASTPRSLAETYEQYV.

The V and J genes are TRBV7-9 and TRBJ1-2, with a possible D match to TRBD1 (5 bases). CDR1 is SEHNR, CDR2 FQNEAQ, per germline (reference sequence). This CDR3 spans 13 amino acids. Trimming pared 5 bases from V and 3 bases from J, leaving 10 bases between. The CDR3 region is CASSLQTDYGYTF. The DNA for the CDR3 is TGTGCCAGCAGCCTCCAGACAGACTATGGCTACACCTTC.

The CDR3 sequence is CASSWGRNNQPQHF. CDR3 sequence (DNA): TGTGCCAGCAGTTGGGGTCGGAACAATCAGCCCCAGCATTTT. The chain employs TRBV6-6 and TRBJ1-5, with D uncertain. This CDR3 contains 14 residues. The V and J ends lost 4 bases and 3 bases respectively, with 10 bases between them. Germline-derived CDR1 and CDR2 are MNHNY and SVGAGI (reference sequence).

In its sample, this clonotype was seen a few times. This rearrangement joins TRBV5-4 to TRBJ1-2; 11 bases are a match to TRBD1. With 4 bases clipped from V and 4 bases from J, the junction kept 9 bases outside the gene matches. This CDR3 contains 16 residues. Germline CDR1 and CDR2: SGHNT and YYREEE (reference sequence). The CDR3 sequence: CASSPNAGTGGYGYTF. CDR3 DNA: TGTGCCAGCAGCCCCAACGCCGGGACAGGGGGCTATGGCTACACCTTC.

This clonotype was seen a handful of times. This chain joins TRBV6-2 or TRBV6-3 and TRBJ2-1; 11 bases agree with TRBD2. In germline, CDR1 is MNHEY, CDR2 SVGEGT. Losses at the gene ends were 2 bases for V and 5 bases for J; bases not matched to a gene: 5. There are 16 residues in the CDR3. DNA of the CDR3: TGTGCCAGCAGTTACGGGGGACTAGCGGCCAACAATGAGCAGTTCTTC. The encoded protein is CASSYGGLAANNEQFF.

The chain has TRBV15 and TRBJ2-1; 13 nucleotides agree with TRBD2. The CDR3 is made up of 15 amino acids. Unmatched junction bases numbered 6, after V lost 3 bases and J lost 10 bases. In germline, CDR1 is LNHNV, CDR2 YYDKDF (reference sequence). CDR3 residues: CATSSRTSGSREQFF. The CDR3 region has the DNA TGTGCCACCAGCAGCCGGACTAGCGGGAGTCGGGAGCAGTTCTTC.

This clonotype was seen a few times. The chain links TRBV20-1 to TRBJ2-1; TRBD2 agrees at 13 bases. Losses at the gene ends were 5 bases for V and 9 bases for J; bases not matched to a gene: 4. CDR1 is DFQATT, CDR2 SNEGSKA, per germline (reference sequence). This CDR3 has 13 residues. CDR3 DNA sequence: TGCAGTGCTTCCGGGACTAGCGGGGCTGAGCAGTTCTTC. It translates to CSASGTSGAEQFF.

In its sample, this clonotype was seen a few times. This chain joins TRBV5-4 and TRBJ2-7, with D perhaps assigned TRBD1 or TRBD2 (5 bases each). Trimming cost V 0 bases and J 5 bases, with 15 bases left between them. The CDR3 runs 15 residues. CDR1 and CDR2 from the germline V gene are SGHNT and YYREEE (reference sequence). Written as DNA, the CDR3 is TGTGCCAGCAGCTTGGGCGGGTCAGGGAGAGACGAGCAGTACTTC. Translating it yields CASSLGGSGRDEQYF.

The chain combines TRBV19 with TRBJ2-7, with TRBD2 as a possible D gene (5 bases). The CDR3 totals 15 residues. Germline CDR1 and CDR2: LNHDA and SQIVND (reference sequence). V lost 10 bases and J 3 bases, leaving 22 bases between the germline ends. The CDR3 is CATGPIQGRIYEQYF. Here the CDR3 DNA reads TGTGCCACAGGCCCTATTCAAGGGAGAATCTACGAGCAGTACTTC.

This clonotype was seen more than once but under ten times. The CDR3: CASSYPGTDYEQYF. The DNA for the CDR3 is TGTGCCAGCAGTTACCCAGGGACGGACTACGAGCAGTACTTC. This sequence joins TRBV6-2 or TRBV6-3 and TRBJ2-7; perhaps D is TRBD1 or TRBD2 (5 bases each). The germline gives CDR1 MNHEY, CDR2 SVGEGT. The V gene lost 2 bases and the J gene lost 3 bases, with 11 bases spanning the gap. The CDR3 is 14 residues long.

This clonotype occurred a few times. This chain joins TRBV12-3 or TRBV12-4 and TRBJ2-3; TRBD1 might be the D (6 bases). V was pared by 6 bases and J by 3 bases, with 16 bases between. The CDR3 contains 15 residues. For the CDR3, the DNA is TGTGCCAGCAGCCCCAACAGGGATTCAACAGATACGCAGTATTTT. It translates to CASSPNRDSTDTQYF.

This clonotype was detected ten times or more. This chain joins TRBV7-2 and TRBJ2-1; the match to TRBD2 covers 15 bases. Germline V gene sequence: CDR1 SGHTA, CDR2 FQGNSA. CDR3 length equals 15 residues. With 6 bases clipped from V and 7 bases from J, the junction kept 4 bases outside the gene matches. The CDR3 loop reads CASRRTSGRGNEQFF. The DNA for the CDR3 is TGTGCCAGCAGACGGACTAGCGGGAGGGGGAATGAGCAGTTCTTC.

Here the CDR3 reads CASRPKLAGGGEQFF. CDR3 DNA sequence: TGTGCCAGCAGACCTAAACTAGCGGGAGGCGGTGAGCAGTTCTTC. The J gene is TRBJ2-1, the V gene TRBV11-2; 12 bases align to TRBD2. This CDR3 contains 15 residues. Germline CDR1 reads SGHAT; CDR2 reads FQNNGV. Trimming cost V 6 bases and J 9 bases; bases outside gene matches: 9.

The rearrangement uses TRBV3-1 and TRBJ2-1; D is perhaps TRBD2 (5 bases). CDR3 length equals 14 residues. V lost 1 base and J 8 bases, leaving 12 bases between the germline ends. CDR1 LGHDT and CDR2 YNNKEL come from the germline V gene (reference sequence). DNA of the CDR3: TGTGCCAGCAGCCAAGGTCGCCTAGCATATGAGCAGTTCTTC. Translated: CASSQGRLAYEQFF.

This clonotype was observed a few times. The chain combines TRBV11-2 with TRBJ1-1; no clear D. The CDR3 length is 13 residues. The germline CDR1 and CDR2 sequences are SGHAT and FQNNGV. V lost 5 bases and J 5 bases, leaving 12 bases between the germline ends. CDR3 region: CASSNLHRTEAFF. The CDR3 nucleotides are TGTGCCAGCAGCAATCTTCATAGGACTGAAGCTTTCTTT.

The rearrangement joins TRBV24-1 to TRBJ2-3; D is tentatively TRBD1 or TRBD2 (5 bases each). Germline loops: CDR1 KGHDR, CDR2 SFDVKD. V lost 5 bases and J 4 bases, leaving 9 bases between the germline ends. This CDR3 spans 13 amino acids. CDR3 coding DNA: TGTGCCACCAGTGTCCCGGGGCCAGATACGCAGTATTTT. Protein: CATSVPGPDTQYF.

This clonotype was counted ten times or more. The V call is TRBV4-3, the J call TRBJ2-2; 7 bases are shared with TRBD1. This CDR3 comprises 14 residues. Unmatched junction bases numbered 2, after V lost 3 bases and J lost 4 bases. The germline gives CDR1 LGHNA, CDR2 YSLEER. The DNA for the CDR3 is TGCGCCAGCAGCCATAGACAGGGCACCGGGGAGCTGTTTTTT. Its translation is CASSHRQGTGELFF.

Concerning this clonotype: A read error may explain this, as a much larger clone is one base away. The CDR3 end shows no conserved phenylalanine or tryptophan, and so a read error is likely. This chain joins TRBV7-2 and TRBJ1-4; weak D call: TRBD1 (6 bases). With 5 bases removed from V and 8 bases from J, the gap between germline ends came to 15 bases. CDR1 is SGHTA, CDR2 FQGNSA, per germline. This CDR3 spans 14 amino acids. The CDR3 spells CASSQPGAAEKLFS. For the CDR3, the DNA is TGTGCCAGCAGCCAACCAGGGGCGGCGGAAAAACTGTTTTCT.

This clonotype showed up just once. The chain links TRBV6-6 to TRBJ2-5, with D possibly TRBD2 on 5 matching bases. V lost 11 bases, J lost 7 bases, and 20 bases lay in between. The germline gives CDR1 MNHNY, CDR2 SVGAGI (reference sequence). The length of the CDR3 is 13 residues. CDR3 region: CAGADSLFRTQYF. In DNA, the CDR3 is TGTGCCGGCGCGGACTCACTTTTTAGGACCCAGTACTTC.

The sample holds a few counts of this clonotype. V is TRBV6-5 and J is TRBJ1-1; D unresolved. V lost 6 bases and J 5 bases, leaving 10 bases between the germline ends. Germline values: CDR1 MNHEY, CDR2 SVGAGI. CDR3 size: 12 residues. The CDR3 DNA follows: TGTGCCAGCAGCCTAGGGAAGACTGAAGCTTTCTTT. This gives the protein CASSLGKTEAFF.